The entry below describes one TCR beta chain. Its antigen is still unknown. The data are from a study of CD8 T cells in Susac syndrome. V was pared by 6 bases and J by 4 bases, with 12 bases between. CDR3 length: 13 residues. The germline gives CDR1 MNHEY, CDR2 SMNVEV (reference sequence). The authors reverse transcribed roughly 0.5 to 1 ug RNA with random hexamers. By means of immunoSEQ multiplex PCR, TCR beta CDR3 spanning 54 Vbeta and 13 Jbeta underwent amplification. TCRdb re-called the immunoSEQ multiplex PCR reads through MiXCR, storing one row per CDR3 protein. The table includes tens of thousands of distinct CDR3 sequences, around 93% detected once. TEMRA cells were FACS-enriched, with CD8+ and CD4+ T cells isolated negatively. Findings and limits, study-wide: The study recognized that its TCR sequencing and HLA analysis covered a relatively small number of individuals.

Material for sequencing was CD8+ T cells from PBMCs. This sequence joins TRBV27 and TRBJ2-5; D may be TRBD2 (6 bases). The clonotype originates from a human donor with Susac syndrome. CDR3 nucleotides: TGTGCCAGCAGCCGGAGGGTCGGAGAGACCCAGTACTTC. As protein: CASSRRVGETQYF.